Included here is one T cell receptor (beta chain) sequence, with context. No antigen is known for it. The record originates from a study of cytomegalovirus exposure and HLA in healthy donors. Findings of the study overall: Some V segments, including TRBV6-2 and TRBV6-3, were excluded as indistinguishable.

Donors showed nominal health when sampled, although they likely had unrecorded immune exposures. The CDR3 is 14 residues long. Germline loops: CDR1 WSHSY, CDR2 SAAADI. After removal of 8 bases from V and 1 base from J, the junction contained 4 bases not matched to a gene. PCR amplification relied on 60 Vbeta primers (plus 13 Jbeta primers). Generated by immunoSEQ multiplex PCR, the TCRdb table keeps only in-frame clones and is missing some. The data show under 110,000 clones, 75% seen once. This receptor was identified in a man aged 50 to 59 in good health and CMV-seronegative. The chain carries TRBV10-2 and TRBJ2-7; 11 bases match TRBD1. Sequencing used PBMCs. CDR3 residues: CASAGTGGSYEQYF. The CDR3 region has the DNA TGCGCCAGCGCCGGGACAGGGGGTTCCTACGAGCAGTACTTC.